One T cell receptor beta chain is described in this entry. Its antigen target is currently unknown. No base qualities exist here, and no much larger clone lies one base off it. For this chain, trimming is 7 bases at the V end and 0 bases at the J end, and the number of junction bases without a gene match is 5. CDR1 is given as SGHVS and CDR2 as FQNEAQ, both from the germline V gene. The CDR3 holds 15 amino acids from the cysteine to the phenylalanine. Only the CDR3 portion is preserved as DNA: 45 bases, with reading frame beginning at the first base. Patients with autoimmune disease history or receiving systemic immunosuppression were excluded from the trial. Peripheral blood for TCR sequencing was collected from all dose cohorts at baseline, on cycle 4 day 1, and on cycle 7 day 1. Samples were obtained from an open-label, multicenter, first-in-human phase I dose-escalation trial of ivuxolimab. Adults with locally advanced or metastatic head and neck squamous cell, hepatocellular, melanoma or renal cell carcinoma were enrolled in the trial. Before TCR sequencing, CD4+ T cells and CD8+ T cells were sorted from peripheral blood as separate populations.

This entry is derived from a study of OX40 agonist ivuxolimab in advanced cancers. Some background on the complete study: The costimulatory receptor OX40 (CD134) was targeted by ivuxolimab, a fully human IgG2 agonistic monoclonal antibody. Intravenous ivuxolimab was administered to patients every 2 weeks at six dose levels: 0.01, 0.1, 0.3, 1.5, 3 and 10 mg/kg. Of the 52 patients in dose escalation, 19 had hepatocellular carcinoma, some 15 had melanoma, 9 had renal cell carcinoma and 9 had head and neck cancer. In the dose-escalation cohort, 82.7% of patients were male, and the mean age was approximately 60 years, with a range of roughly 23 to 85. Patients were allowed to have had prior anti-PD-1, anti-PD-L1 or anti-CTLA-4 therapy, and roughly two fifths of the dose-escalation patients had been treated with checkpoint inhibitors. Partial responses occurred in three dose-escalation patients, of whom one had hepatocellular carcinoma and two had cutaneous melanoma. Peripheral TCRbeta sequencing was intended to test whether TCR sequence diversity was altered and clonal T-cell expansion was caused by ivuxolimab. The monotherapy dose-escalation portion (N of about 49 patients) of the phase I ivuxolimab trial is reported in the paper. What the study reported, not specific to this receptor: On average, CD8+ T cells showed more expanded clones than CD4+ T cells after ivuxolimab. The antigen specificity of the clonally expanded peripheral T cells was not determined. Partial responders in the 0.1-3.0 mg/kg groups had among the lowest normalized peripheral clonal expansion, especially among CD8+ T cells. At doses of 0.1 to 3.0 mg/kg, clonal expansion of both CD4+ and CD8+ T cells in blood was seen between baseline and week 6. Low levels of normalized T-cell clonal expansion were also seen in some patients who did not respond.

Genomic DNA was extracted from sorted cells for sequencing of the TCRbeta CDR3 region. TCRbeta CDR3 regions were sequenced using the immunoSEQ Assay. TCRdb mirrors the immuneACCESS table, restricted to in-frame sequences. Some clones are absent from its copies; in checked studies, under half trace to an unresolved V gene, and the reason for the others is unknown. Within this sample are about 21,000 clones, with roughly 84% of them counted one time only. The ten largest clones take up over 11% of the sample. The chain uses TRBV7-8 and TRBJ2-7; 11 central bases correspond to TRBD2. The sequence was collected from an adult with an advanced solid tumor such as melanoma, head and neck, liver or kidney cancer. This material consisted of CD4+ or CD8+ T cells sorted from blood, taken in a trial of the OX40 agonist ivuxolimab. The nucleotide sequence reads as follows: TGTGCCAGCACCCCGCTAGCGGGGGGCTCCTACGAGCAGTACTTC. This is translated as CASTPLAGGSYEQYF. This CDR3, with the reference TRBV7-8 and TRBJ2-7 proteins standing in past its ends, gives the full variable domain GAGVSQSPRYKVAKRGQDVALRCDPISGHVSLFWYQQALGQGPEFLTYFQNEAQLDKSGLPSDRFFAERPEGSVSTLKIQRTQQEDSAVYLCASTPLAGGSYEQYFGPGTRLTVT.